What follows describes a single T cell receptor beta chain. The V gene lost 1 base and the J gene lost 7 bases, with 11 bases spanning the gap. There are 15 residues in the CDR3. Germline V CDR1 and CDR2: SGHTA, FQGNSA. TCRdb's table, derived via immunoSEQ multiplex PCR, lists solely in-frame clones and lacks some. The data contain tens of thousands of clones, about 70% of them singletons. The data stem from a study of radiotherapy plus CTLA-4 blockade in lung cancer. This receptor was obtained from a human donor with non-small cell lung cancer who had stable disease on radiotherapy plus ipilimumab. The V and J genes are TRBV7-2 and TRBJ1-6; D is ambiguous. The input for sequencing was peripheral blood, taken from a patient treated with radiotherapy plus ipilimumab. The CDR3 here is CASSLDGRINSPLHF. The CDR3 coding sequence is TGTGCCAGCAGCTTAGATGGGCGAATCAATTCACCCCTCCACTTT.